The clone carrying this T cell receptor beta chain was counted a few times. The antigen remains undetermined. TCRdb itself ran the 5' RACE reads through MiXCR, one entry per CDR3 protein. The sample holds approximately 40,000 distinct CDR3 sequences, around 20% seen once. Study results and limitations: Tumor memory CD4+ T cell TCR gene usage clustered with blood and lymph node memory CD4+ cells and lymph node naive CD4+ cells.

The sorted Tregs were CD4+CD25+CD127-/low cells. Trimming took off 5 bases at V and 0 bases at J, with 23 bases between the two ends. Germline loops: CDR1 MNHEY, CDR2 SVGEGT. The CDR3 loop spans 19 amino acids. The sequence was collected from a female donor with breast cancer. This chain joins TRBV6-2 or TRBV6-3 and TRBJ1-5; TRBD1 might be the D (6 bases). The sample was Tregs sorted from blood. CDR3 DNA sequence: TGTGCCAGCAGTCACGATCTCCGGGACATAGATTATAGCAATCAGCCCCAGCATTTT. Translated, it gives CASSHDLRDIDYSNQPQHF.